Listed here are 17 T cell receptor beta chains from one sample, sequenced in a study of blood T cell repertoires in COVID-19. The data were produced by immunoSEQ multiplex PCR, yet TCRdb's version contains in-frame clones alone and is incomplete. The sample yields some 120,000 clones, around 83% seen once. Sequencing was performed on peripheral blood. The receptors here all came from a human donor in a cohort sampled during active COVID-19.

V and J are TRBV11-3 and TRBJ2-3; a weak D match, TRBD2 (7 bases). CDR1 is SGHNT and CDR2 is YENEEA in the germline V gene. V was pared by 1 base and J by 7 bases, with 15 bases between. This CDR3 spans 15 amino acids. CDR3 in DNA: TGTGCCAGCAGCTTAGTGGGGGGGGCAGGGTATACGCAGTATTTT. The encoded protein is CASSLVGGAGYTQYF.

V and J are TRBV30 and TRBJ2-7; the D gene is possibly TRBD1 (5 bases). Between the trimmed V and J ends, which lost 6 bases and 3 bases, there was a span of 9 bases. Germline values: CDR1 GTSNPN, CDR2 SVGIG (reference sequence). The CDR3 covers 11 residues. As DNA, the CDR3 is TGTGCCTGCCCTCAGGGCTACGAGCAGTACTTC. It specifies CACPQGYEQYF.

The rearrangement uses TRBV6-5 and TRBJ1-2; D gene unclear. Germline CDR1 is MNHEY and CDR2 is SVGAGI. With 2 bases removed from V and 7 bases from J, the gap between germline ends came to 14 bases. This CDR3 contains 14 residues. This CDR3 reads CASSYDGAPGGYTF. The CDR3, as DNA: TGTGCCAGCAGTTACGATGGCGCCCCGGGTGGCTACACCTTC.

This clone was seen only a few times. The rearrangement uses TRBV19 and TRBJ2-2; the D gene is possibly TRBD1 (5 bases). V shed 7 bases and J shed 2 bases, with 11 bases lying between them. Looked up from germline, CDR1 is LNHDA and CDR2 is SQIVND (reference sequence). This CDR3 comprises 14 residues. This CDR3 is CASTLGHNTGELFF. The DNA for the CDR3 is TGTGCCAGTACCCTTGGACACAACACCGGGGAGCTGTTTTTT.

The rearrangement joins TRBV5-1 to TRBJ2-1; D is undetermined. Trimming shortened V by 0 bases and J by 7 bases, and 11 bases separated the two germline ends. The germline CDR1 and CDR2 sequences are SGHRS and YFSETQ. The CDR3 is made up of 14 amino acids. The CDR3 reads CASSLVALWNEQFF. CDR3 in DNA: TGCGCCAGCAGCTTGGTAGCCCTTTGGAATGAGCAGTTCTTC.

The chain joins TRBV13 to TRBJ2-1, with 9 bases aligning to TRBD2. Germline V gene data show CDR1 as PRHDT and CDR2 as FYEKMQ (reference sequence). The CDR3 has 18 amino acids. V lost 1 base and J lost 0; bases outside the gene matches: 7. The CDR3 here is CASSLVGLAGISYNEQFF. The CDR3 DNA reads TGTGCCAGCAGCTTAGTTGGGCTAGCGGGAATCTCCTACAATGAGCAGTTCTTC.

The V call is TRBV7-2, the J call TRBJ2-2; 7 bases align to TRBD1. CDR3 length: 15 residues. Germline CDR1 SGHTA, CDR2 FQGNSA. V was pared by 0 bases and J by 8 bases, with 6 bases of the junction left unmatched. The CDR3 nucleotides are TGTGCCAGCAGCTTAGCGTGGGGACAGTTTGGGGAGCTGTTTTTT. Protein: CASSLAWGQFGELFF.

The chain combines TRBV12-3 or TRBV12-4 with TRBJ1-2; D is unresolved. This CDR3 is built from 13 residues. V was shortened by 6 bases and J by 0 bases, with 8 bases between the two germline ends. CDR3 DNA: TGTGCCAGCAGACGTATAGCTAACTATGGCTACACCTTC. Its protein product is CASRRIANYGYTF.

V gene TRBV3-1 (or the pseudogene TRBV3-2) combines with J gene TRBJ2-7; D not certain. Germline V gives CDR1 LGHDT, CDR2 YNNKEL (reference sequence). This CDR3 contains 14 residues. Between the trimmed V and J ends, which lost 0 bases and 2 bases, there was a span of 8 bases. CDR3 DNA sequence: TGTGCCAGCAGCCAAGATCTTAATACCTACGAGCAGTACTTC. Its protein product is CASSQDLNTYEQYF.

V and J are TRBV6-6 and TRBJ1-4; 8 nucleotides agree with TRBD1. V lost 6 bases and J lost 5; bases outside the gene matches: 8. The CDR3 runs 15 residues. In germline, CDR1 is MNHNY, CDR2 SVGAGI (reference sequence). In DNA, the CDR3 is TGTGCCAGCAGCGATCCCGGGACAGGCAATGAAAAACTGTTTTTT. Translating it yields CASSDPGTGNEKLFF.

This CDR3 is CASSPDRGQYF. The CDR3 DNA reads as TGTGCCAGCTCACCAGACAGGGGGCAGTACTTC. V gene TRBV18 combines with J gene TRBJ2-7; 8 bases match TRBD1. V lost 2 bases to trimming and J lost 9 bases; unmatched junction nucleotides: 0. Germline values: CDR1 KGHSH, CDR2 LQKENI. The CDR3 runs 11 residues.

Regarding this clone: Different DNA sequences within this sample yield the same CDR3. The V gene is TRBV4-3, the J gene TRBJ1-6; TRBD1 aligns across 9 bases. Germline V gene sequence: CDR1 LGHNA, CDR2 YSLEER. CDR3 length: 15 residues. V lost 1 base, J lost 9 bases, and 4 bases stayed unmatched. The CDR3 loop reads CASSQVGQGGSPLHF. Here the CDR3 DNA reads TGCGCCAGCAGCCAAGTGGGACAGGGCGGTTCACCCCTCCACTTT.

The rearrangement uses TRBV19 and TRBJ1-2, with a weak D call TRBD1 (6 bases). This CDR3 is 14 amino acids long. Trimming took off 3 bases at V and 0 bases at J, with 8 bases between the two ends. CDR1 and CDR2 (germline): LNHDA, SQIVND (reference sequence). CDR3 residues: CASSIGQTNYGYTF. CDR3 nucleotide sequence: TGTGCCAGTAGTATTGGACAGACTAACTATGGCTACACCTTC.

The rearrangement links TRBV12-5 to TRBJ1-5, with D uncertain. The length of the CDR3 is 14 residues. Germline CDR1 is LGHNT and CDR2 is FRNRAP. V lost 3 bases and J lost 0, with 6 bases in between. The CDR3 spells CASGFTSSNQPQHF. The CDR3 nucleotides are TGTGCTAGTGGTTTTACCAGTAGCAATCAGCCCCAGCATTTT.

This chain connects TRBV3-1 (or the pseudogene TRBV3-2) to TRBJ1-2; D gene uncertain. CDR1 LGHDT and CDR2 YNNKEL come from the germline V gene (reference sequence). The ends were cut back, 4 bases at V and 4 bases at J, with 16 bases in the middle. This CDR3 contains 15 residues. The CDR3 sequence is CASSPKGELRYGYTF. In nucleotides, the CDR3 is TGTGCCAGCAGCCCGAAGGGAGAGCTACGCTATGGCTACACCTTC.

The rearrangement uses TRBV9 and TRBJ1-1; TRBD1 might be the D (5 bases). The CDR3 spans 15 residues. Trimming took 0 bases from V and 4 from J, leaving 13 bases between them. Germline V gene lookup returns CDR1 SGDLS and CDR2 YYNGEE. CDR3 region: CASSVVGEVGTEAFF. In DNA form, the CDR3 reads TGTGCCAGCAGCGTAGTGGGGGAGGTAGGCACTGAAGCTTTCTTT.

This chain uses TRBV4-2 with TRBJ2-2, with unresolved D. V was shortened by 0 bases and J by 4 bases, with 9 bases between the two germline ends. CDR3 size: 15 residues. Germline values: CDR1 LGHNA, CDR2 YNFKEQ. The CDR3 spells CASSQDRLPTGELFF. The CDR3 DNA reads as TGTGCCAGCAGCCAAGATCGACTGCCCACCGGGGAGCTGTTTTTT.